A single count supports the clone carrying this T cell receptor (beta chain). This entry belongs to a study of OX40 agonist ivuxolimab in advanced cancers. This CDR3 contains 16 residues. Germline CDR1 is SEHNR and CDR2 is FQNEAQ (reference sequence). Trimming removed 1 base from V and 7 bases from J, with 17 bases in between. Sequenced by immunoSEQ multiplex PCR; TCRdb stores in-frame clones only, minus some. The table has roughly 5,000 clones, 66% seen once; the top ten hold roughly two thirds. The V gene is TRBV7-9, the J gene TRBJ2-1; D not certain. The TCR sequence derives from an adult with an advanced solid tumor such as melanoma, head and neck, liver or kidney cancer. Material: CD4+ or CD8+ T cells sorted from blood, obtained in a trial of the OX40 agonist ivuxolimab. The CDR3 sequence is CASSLELGALLNEQFF. The CDR3 bases are TGTGCCAGCAGCTTAGAACTGGGCGCACTCTTGAATGAGCAGTTCTTC. Filled out from reference TRBV7-9 and TRBJ2-1, the complete variable domain reads DTGVSQNPRHKITKRGQNVTFRCDPISEHNRLYWYRQTLGQGPEFLTYFQNEAQLEKSRLLSDRFSAERPKGSFSTLEIQRTEQGDSAMYLCASSLELGALLNEQFFGPGTRLTVL.